This T cell receptor beta chain came from a study of siplizumab effects on memory and regulatory T cells. In the case of this clone: Its antigen remains unidentified.

Study-level findings and limits: Memory cells that were CD4+ and unstimulated gave rise to alloreactive sequences, which siplizumab significantly reduced.

Germline V gene sequence: CDR1 SEHNR, CDR2 FQNEAQ (reference sequence). The CDR3 has 14 residues. V was clipped by 5 bases and J by 4 bases; unmatched bases: 7. Repertoires were generated with immunoSEQ multiplex PCR, while TCRdb's copy carries only in-frame clones and drops some. This table has about 120,000 clones, 94% appearing once. The V call is TRBV7-9, the J call TRBJ2-5; TRBD1 matches at 7 bases. The specimen was non-Treg CD4+ T cells sorted from blood. This TCR derives from a human donor in good health. This CDR3 reads CASSLFGQVETQYF. CDR3 in DNA: TGTGCCAGCAGCCTTTTTGGACAGGTAGAGACCCAGTACTTC. Combining the CDR3 with reference TRBV7-9 and TRBJ2-5 gives the whole variable domain DTGVSQNPRHKITKRGQNVTFRCDPISEHNRLYWYRQTLGQGPEFLTYFQNEAQLEKSRLLSDRFSAERPKGSFSTLEIQRTEQGDSAMYLCASSLFGQVETQYFGPGTRLLVL.